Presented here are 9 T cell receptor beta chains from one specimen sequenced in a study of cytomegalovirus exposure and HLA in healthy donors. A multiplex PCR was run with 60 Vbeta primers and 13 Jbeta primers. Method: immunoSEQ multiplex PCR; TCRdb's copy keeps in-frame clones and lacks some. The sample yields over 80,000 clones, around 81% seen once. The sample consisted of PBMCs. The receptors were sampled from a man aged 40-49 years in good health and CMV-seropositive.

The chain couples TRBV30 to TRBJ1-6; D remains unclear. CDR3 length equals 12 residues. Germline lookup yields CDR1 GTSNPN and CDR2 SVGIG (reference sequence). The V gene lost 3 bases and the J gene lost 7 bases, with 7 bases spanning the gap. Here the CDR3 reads CAWRHQNSPLHF. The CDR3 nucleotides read TGTGCCTGGAGGCACCAGAATTCACCCCTCCACTTT.

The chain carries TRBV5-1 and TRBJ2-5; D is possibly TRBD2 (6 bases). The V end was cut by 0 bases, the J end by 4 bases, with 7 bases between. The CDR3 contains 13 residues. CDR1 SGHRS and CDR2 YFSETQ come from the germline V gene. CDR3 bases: TGCGCCAGCAGCTTGGTGGGGGGAGAGACCCAGTACTTC. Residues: CASSLVGGETQYF.

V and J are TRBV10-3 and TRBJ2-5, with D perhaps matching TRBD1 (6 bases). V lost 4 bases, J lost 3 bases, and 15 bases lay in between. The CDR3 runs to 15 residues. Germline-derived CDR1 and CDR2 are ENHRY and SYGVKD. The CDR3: CAISGATGYKETQYF. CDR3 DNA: TGTGCCATCAGTGGGGCGACAGGCTACAAAGAGACCCAGTACTTC.

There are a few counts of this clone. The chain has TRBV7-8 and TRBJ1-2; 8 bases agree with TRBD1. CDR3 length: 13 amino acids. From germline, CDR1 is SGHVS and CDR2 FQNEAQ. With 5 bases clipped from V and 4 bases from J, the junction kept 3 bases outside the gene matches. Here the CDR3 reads CASSPTGGYGYTF. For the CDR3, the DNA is TGTGCCAGCAGCCCCACAGGGGGCTATGGCTACACCTTC. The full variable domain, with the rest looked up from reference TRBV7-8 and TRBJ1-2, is GAGVSQSPRYKVAKRGQDVALRCDPISGHVSLFWYQQALGQGPEFLTYFQNEAQLDKSGLPSDRFFAERPEGSVSTLKIQRTQQEDSAVYLCASSPTGGYGYTFGSGTRLTVV.

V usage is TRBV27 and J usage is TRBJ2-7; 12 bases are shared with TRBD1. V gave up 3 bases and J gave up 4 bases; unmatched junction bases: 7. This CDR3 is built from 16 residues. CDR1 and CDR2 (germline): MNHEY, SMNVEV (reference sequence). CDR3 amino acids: CASSFGGTGGGYEQYF. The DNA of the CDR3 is TGTGCCAGCAGTTTTGGAGGGACAGGGGGCGGTTACGAGCAGTACTTC.

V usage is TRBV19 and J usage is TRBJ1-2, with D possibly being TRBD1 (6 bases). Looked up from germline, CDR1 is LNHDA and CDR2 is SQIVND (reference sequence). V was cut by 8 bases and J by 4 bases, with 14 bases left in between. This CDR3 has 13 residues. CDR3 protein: CASDTGKGYGYTF. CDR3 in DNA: TGTGCCAGTGACACAGGGAAAGGCTATGGCTACACCTTC. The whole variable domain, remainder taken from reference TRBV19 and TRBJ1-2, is DGGITQSPKYLFRKEGQNVTLSCEQNLNHDAMYWYRQDPGQGLRLIYYSQIVNDFQKGDIAEGYSVSREKKESFPLTVTSAQKNPTAFYLCASDTGKGYGYTFGSGTRLTVV.

This CDR3 is CASSTGTRADTQYF. DNA of the CDR3: TGTGCCAGCAGTACCGGGACTAGAGCAGATACGCAGTATTTT. The chain recombines TRBV6-5 with TRBJ2-3, with 8 bases that match TRBD2. The CDR3 covers 14 residues. Germline loops: CDR1 MNHEY, CDR2 SVGAGI. Unmatched junction bases numbered 5, after V lost 5 bases and J lost 4 bases.

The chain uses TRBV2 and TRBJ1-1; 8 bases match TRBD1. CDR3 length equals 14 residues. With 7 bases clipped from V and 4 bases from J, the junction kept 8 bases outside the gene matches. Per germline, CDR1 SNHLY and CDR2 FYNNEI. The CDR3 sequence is CASNLDRERTEAFF. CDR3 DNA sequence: TGTGCCAGCAACTTGGACAGGGAACGCACTGAAGCTTTCTTT. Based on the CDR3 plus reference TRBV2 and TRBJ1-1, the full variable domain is EPEVTQTPSHQVTQMGQEVILRCVPISNHLYFYWYRQILGQKVEFLVSFYNNEISEKSEIFDDQFSVERPDGSNFTLKIRSTKLEDSAMYFCASNLDRERTEAFFGQGTRLTVV.

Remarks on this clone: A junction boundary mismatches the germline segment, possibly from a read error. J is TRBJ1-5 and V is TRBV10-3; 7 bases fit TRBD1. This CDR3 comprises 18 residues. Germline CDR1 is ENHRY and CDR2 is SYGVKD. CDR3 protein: CAISESYRGRESNQPQHF. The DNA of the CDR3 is TGTGCCATCAGCGAGTCATATAGGGGGCGCGAAAGCAATCAGCCCCAGCATTTT.